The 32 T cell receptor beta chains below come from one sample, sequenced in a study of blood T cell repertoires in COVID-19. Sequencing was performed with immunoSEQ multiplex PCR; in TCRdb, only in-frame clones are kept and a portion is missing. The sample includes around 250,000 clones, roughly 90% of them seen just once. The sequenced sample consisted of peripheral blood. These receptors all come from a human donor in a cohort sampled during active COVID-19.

Here the CDR3 DNA reads TGTGCCAGCAGTTACACAGGGGGGACTGAAGCTTTCTTT. Translated: CASSYTGGTEAFF. The V gene is TRBV6-5, the J gene TRBJ1-1; the match to TRBD1 covers 8 bases. V lost 2 bases to trimming and J lost 5 bases; unmatched junction nucleotides: 1. Per the germline V gene, CDR1 is MNHEY and CDR2 is SVGAGI. The CDR3 sequence is 13 residues long.

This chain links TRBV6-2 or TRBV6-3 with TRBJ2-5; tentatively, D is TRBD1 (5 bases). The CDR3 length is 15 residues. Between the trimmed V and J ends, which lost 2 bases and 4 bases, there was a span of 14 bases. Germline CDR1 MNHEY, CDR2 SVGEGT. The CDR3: CASSYDVVRAETQYF. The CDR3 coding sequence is TGTGCCAGCAGTTACGATGTTGTCAGGGCAGAGACCCAGTACTTC.

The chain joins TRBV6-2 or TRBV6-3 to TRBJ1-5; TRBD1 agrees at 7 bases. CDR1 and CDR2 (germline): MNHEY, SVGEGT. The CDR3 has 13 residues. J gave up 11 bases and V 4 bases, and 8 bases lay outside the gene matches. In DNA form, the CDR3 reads TGTGCCAGCAGTTTTGGACAGGACCGGTCCCAGCATTTT. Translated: CASSFGQDRSQHF.

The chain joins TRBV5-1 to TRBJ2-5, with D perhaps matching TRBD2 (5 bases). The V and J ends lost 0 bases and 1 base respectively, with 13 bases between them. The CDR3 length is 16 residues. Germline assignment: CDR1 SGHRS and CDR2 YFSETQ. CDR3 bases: TGCGCCAGCAGCTTGGGCCTAGCAGAGGTCCAAGAGACCCAGTACTTC. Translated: CASSLGLAEVQETQYF.

In DNA form, the CDR3 reads TGTGCCAGCTCACCTATAGGGGCGTTTGGGGCCAACGTCCTGACTTTC. Protein sequence: CASSPIGAFGANVLTF. The chain has TRBV18 and TRBJ2-6; a possible D gene is TRBD1 (5 bases). The CDR3 totals 16 residues. Germline CDR1 and CDR2: KGHSH and LQKENI. Trimming removed 3 bases at V and 3 bases at J, with 12 bases between.

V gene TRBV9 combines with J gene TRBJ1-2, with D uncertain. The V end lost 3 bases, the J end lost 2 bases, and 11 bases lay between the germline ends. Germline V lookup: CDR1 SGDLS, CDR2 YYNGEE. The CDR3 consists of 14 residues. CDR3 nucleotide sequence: TGTGCCAGCAGCGGAATACACCCCAACTATGGCTACACCTTC. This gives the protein CASSGIHPNYGYTF.

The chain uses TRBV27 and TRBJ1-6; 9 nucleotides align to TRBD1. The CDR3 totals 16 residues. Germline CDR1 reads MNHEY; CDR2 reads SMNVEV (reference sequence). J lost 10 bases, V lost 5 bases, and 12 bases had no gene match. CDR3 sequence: CASSPTRGQGGSPLHF. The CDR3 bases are TGTGCCAGCAGTCCCACCCGGGGACAGGGTGGCTCACCCCTCCACTTT.

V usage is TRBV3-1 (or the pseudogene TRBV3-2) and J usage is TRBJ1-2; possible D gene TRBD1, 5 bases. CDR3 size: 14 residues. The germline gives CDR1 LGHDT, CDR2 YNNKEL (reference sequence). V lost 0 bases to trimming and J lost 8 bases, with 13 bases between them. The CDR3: CASSQDAGTRGYTF. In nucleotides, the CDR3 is TGTGCCAGCAGCCAAGATGCAGGGACTCGAGGCTACACCTTC.

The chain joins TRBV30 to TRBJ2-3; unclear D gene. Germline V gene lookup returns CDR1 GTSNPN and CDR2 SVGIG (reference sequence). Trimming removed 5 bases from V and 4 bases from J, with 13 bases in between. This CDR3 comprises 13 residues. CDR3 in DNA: TGTGCCTGGCTGGTTGCTGGGCCAGATACGCAGTATTTT. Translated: CAWLVAGPDTQYF.

The chain's CDR3 is CASSYGAGVQETQYF. The CDR3 coding sequence is TGTGCCAGCAGTTACGGCGCGGGGGTCCAAGAGACCCAGTACTTC. The chain uses TRBV6-2 or TRBV6-3 and TRBJ2-5, with 7 bases identical to TRBD2. The germline gives CDR1 MNHEY, CDR2 SVGEGT. V was pared by 2 bases and J by 1 base, with 4 bases of the junction left unmatched. This CDR3 spans 15 amino acids.

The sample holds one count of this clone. The CDR3 sequence: CASSDGQGRYEQYF. Here the CDR3 DNA reads TGTGCCAGCAGTGACGGACAGGGGCGGTACGAGCAGTACTTC. This chain links TRBV6-6 with TRBJ2-7; TRBD1 matches at 9 bases. The CDR3 contains 14 residues. The germline gives CDR1 MNHNY, CDR2 SVGAGI (reference sequence). Trimming cost V 5 bases and J 4 bases; bases outside gene matches: 6.

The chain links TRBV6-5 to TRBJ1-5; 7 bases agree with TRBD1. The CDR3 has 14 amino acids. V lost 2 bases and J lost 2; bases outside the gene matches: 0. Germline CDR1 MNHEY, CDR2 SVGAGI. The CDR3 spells CASSYGQGNQPQHF. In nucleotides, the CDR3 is TGTGCCAGCAGTTACGGACAGGGCAATCAGCCCCAGCATTTT.

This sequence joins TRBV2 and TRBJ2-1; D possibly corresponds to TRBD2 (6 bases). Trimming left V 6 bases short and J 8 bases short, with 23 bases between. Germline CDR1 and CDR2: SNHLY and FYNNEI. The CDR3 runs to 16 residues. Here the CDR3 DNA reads TGTGCCAGCAGCGACCTTGGCGGGACGGGCCACTATGAGCAGTTCTTC. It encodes CASSDLGGTGHYEQFF.

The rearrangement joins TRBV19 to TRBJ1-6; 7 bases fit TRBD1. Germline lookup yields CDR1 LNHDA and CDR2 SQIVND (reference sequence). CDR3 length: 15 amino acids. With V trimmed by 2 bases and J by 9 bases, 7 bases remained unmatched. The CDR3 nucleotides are TGTGCCAGTAGTATAAATGAGGGGGCCTCTTCACCCCTCCACTTT. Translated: CASSINEGASSPLHF.

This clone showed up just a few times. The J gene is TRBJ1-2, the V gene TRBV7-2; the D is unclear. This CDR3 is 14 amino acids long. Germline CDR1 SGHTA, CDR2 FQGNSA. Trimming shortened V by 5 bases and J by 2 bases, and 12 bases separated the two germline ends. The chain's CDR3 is CASSRPTENYGYTF. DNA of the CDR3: TGTGCCAGCAGCCGGCCCACAGAGAACTATGGCTACACCTTC.

The CDR3 here is CASRKGAGVTGELFF. The CDR3 bases are TGTGCCAGCAGGAAAGGGGCGGGAGTGACCGGGGAGCTGTTTTTT. V is TRBV2 and J is TRBJ2-2; TRBD2 matches at 7 bases. Trimming cost V 6 bases and J 5 bases; bases outside gene matches: 9. Germline-derived CDR1 and CDR2 are SNHLY and FYNNEI. There are 15 residues in the CDR3.

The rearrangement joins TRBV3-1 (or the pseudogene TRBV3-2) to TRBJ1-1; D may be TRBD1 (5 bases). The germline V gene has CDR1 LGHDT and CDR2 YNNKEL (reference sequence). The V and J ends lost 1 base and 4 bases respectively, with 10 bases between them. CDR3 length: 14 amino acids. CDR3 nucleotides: TGTGCCAGCAGCCAAGTGGAGGGGATCACTGAAGCTTTCTTT. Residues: CASSQVEGITEAFF.

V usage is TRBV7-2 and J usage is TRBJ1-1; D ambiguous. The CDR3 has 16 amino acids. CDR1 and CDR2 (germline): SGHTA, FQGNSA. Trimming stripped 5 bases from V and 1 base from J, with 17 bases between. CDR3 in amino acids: CASSPHGGKGNTEAFF. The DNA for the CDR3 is TGTGCCAGCAGCCCCCACGGAGGAAAAGGGAACACTGAAGCTTTCTTT.

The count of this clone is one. CDR3 region: CASSLALGVAYEQYF. The DNA of the CDR3 is TGTGCCAGCAGCTTGGCCTTAGGAGTGGCCTACGAGCAGTACTTC. J is TRBJ2-7 and V is TRBV5-5; D gene uncertain. The CDR3 spans 15 residues. Germline V lookup: CDR1 SGHKS, CDR2 YYEKEE (reference sequence). The germline V and J ends were trimmed by 0 bases and 2 bases, with 12 bases remaining between them. Full variable domain (remainder filled in from reference TRBV5-5 and TRBJ2-7): DAGVTQSPTHLIKTRGQQVTLRCSPISGHKSVSWYQQVLGQGPQFIFQYYEKEERGRGNFPDRFSARQFPNYSSELNVNALLLGDSALYLCASSLALGVAYEQYFGPGTRLTVT.

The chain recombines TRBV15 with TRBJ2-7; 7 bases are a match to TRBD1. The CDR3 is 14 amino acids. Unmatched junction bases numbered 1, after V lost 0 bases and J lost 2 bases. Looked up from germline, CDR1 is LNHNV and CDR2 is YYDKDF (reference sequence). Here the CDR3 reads CATSREGGPYEQYF. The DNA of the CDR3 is TGTGCCACCAGCAGAGAAGGGGGCCCCTACGAGCAGTACTTC.

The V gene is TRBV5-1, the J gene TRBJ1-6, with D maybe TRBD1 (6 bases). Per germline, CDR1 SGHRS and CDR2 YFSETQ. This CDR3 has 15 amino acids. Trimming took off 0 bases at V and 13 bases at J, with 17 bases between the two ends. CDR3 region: CASSLEAGAPLPLHF. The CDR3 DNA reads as TGCGCCAGCAGCTTGGAGGCAGGGGCCCCTTTGCCCCTCCACTTT.

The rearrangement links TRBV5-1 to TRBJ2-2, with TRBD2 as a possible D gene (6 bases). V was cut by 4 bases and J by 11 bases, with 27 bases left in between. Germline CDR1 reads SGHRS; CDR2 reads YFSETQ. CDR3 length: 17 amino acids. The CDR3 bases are TGCGCCAGCAGCCATGTGCCTTGGAGGGACCGGGCCCGTGAGCTGTTTTTT. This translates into CASSHVPWRDRARELFF.

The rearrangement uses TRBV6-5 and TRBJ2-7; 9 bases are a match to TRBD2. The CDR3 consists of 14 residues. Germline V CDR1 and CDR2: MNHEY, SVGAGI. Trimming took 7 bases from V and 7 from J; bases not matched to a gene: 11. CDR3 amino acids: CASKTGGGAKEQYF. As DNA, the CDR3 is TGTGCCAGCAAGACTGGCGGGGGGGCGAAGGAGCAGTACTTC.

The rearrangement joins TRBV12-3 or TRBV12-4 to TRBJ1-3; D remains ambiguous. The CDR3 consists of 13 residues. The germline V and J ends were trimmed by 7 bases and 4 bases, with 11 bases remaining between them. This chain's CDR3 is CASILPVGNTIYF. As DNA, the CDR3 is TGTGCCAGCATCCTGCCGGTCGGAAACACCATATATTTT.

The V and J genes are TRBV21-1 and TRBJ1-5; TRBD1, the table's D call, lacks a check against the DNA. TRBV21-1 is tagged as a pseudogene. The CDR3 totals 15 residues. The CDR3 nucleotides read TGTGCCAGCAGGGACGGCCCCAGGGAAAATCAGCCCCAGCATTTT. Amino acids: CASRDGPRENQPQHF.

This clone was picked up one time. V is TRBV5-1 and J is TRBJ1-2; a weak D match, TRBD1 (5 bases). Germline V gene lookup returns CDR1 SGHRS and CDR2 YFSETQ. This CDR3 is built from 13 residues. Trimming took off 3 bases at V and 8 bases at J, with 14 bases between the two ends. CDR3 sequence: CASSSRDTFGYTF. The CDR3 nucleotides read TGCGCCAGCAGCTCCAGGGATACATTCGGCTACACCTTC.

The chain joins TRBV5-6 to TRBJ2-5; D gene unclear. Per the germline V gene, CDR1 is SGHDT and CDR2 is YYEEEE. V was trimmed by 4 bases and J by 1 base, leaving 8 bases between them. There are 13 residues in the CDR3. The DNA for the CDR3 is TGTGCCAGCAGCCTAAGATTCCAAGAGACCCAGTACTTC. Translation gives CASSLRFQETQYF.

CDR3 region: CASSQLQGASTGELFF. CDR3 in DNA: TGTGCCAGCAGCCAATTACAGGGGGCGAGCACCGGGGAGCTGTTTTTT. The chain carries TRBV3-1 (or the pseudogene TRBV3-2) and TRBJ2-2, with 9 bases matching TRBD1. Germline assignment: CDR1 LGHDT and CDR2 YNNKEL (reference sequence). The J segment lost 4 bases and the V segment lost 2 bases, leaving 5 bases of the junction unmatched. The CDR3 sequence is 16 residues long.

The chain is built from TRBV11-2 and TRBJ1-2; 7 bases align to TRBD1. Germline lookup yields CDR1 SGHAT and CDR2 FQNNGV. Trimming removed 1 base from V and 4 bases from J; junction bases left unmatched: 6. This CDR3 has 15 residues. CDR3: CASSLVLRGSYGYTF. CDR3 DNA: TGTGCCAGCAGCTTAGTGCTCAGGGGGTCCTATGGCTACACCTTC.

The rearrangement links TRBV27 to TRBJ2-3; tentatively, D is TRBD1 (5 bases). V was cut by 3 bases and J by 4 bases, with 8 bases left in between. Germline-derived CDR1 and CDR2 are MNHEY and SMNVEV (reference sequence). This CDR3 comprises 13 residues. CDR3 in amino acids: CASSFRVADTQYF. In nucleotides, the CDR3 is TGTGCCAGCAGTTTCAGGGTGGCAGATACGCAGTATTTT.

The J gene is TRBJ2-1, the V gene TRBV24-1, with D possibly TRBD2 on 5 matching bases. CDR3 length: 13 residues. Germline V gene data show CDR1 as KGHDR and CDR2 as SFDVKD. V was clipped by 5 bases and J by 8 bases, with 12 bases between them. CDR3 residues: CATSGTGTDEQFF. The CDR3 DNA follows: TGTGCCACCAGTGGAACGGGAACCGATGAGCAGTTCTTC.

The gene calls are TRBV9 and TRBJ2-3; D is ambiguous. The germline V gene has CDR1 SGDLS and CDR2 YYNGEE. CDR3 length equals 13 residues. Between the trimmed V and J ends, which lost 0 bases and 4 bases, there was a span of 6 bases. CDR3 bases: TGTGCCAGCAGCGTAGTAGCTTCAGATACGCAGTATTTT. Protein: CASSVVASDTQYF.